The 16 T cell receptor beta chains listed next were all sequenced from one sample in a study of cytomegalovirus exposure and HLA in healthy donors (dated by TCRdb to 2016 to 2017). The library relied on the immunoSEQ multiplex PCR assay. The multiplex PCR relied on a mix of 60 forward primers for TCR Vbeta segments and 13 reverse primers for TCR Jbeta segments. In its TCRdb copy, this immuneACCESS table keeps in-frame sequences only and misses some clones. Where compared with another copy, unresolved V genes explain less than half of these, and the others have no known cause. This sample gives more than 95,000 clones in total; roughly 79% of them show up just once. The ten largest clonotypes hold under 1.5% of the sample. The sequencing input was PBMCs. Source of these receptors: a man in his forties in good health and CMV-seronegative.

The chain combines TRBV19 with TRBJ2-6; 7 bases map to TRBD1. With 4 bases clipped from V and 2 bases from J, the junction kept 8 bases outside the gene matches. CDR1 and CDR2 (germline): LNHDA, SQIVND (reference sequence). The length of the CDR3 is 17 residues. CDR3 in DNA: TGTGCCAGTAGTAGCGACAGGGCGCGAGCTGGGGCCAACGTCCTGACTTTC. Protein sequence: CASSSDRARAGANVLTF.

V is TRBV5-1 and J is TRBJ2-1, with 16 bases fitting TRBD2. The CDR3 totals 17 residues. Trimming at V came to 3 bases and at J to 5 bases, leaving 5 bases not matched to a gene. Germline CDR1 reads SGHRS; CDR2 reads YFSETQ. The CDR3 loop is CASSSGTSGRANNEQFF. As DNA, the CDR3 is TGCGCCAGCAGCTCCGGGACTAGCGGGAGGGCCAACAATGAGCAGTTCTTC.

This chain uses TRBV9 with TRBJ1-1; D uncertain. CDR1 SGDLS and CDR2 YYNGEE come from the germline V gene. V was shortened by 0 bases and J by 7 bases, with 16 bases between the two germline ends. The CDR3 spans 15 residues. In nucleotides, the CDR3 is TGTGCCAGCAGCGTAGCGGTCCTTTCCGACTTTGAAGCTTTCTTT. Amino acids: CASSVAVLSDFEAFF. Looking up the rest from reference TRBV9 and TRBJ1-1 gives the full variable domain: DSGVTQTPKHLITATGQRVTLRCSPRSGDLSVYWYQQSLDQGLQFLIQYYNGEERAKGNILERFSAQQFPDLHSELNLSSLELGDSALYFCASSVAVLSDFEAFFGQGTRLTVV.

The V call is TRBV18, the J call TRBJ1-6; possibly TRBD1 for D (5 bases). V lost 0 bases and J 14 bases, leaving 11 bases between the germline ends. The CDR3 sequence is 13 residues long. The germline gives CDR1 KGHSH, CDR2 LQKENI. The CDR3: CASSPPQGFTLHF. The CDR3 DNA sequence: TGTGCCAGCTCACCACCGCAGGGCTTTACCCTCCACTTT.

This chain joins TRBV7-9 and TRBJ1-6, with D possibly being TRBD1 (5 bases). CDR1 SEHNR and CDR2 FQNEAQ come from the germline V gene (reference sequence). The CDR3 is 15 residues long. The V and J ends lost 0 bases and 3 bases respectively, with 6 bases between them. The CDR3 region has the DNA TGTGCCAGCAGCTTAGCACAGGACTATAATTCACCCCTCCACTTT. It codes for CASSLAQDYNSPLHF.

This clone showed up just a few times. J is TRBJ1-5 and V is TRBV19; 9 bases are shared with TRBD1. This CDR3 region has 14 residues. Unmatched junction bases numbered 9, after V lost 9 bases and J lost 6 bases. Germline CDR1 LNHDA, CDR2 SQIVND (reference sequence). The CDR3 here is CASRRTGAPQPQHF. The CDR3 DNA reads as TGTGCCAGCAGACGGACAGGGGCCCCTCAGCCCCAGCATTTT.

The CDR3 spells CASSVAPSGGTEQFF. The DNA for the CDR3 is TGTGCCAGCAGCGTAGCTCCTAGCGGGGGGACTGAGCAGTTCTTC. V usage is TRBV9 and J usage is TRBJ2-1, with 11 bases lining up with TRBD2. The CDR3 has 15 residues. The trim removed 0 bases at V and 9 bases at J, leaving 5 bases unmatched. Germline V gene lookup returns CDR1 SGDLS and CDR2 YYNGEE.

This chain links TRBV28 with TRBJ2-3; unclear D gene. Germline V gene sequence: CDR1 MDHEN, CDR2 SYDVKM. V dropped 3 bases and J dropped 7 bases, with 14 bases sitting between them. The length of the CDR3 is 14 residues. CDR3 nucleotide sequence: TGTGCCAGCAGTTTCCAGTTCTCACAAAATACGCAGTATTTT. The encoded protein is CASSFQFSQNTQYF.

The chain recombines TRBV25-1 with TRBJ2-5; 10 positions match TRBD1. V lost 8 bases to trimming and J lost 5 bases; unmatched junction nucleotides: 11. The germline V gene encodes CDR1 MGHDK and CDR2 SYGVNS. CDR3 size: 15 residues. The CDR3 spells CASAGTGDVLETQYF. DNA for the CDR3: TGTGCCAGCGCCGGGACAGGGGATGTATTGGAGACCCAGTACTTC.

V and J are TRBV30 and TRBJ1-1; D is ambiguous. Looked up from germline, CDR1 is GTSNPN and CDR2 is SVGIG (reference sequence). CDR3 size: 13 residues. V lost 0 bases and J lost 11, with 16 bases in between. The CDR3 loop is CAWSVLTFKWAFF. Written as DNA, the CDR3 is TGTGCCTGGAGTGTACTGACATTCAAATGGGCTTTCTTT.

The CDR3 DNA sequence: TGTGCCAGTAGTAAAGGGGTGGTTCGGAACACTGAAGCTTTCTTT. Encoded protein: CASSKGVVRNTEAFF. The chain links TRBV19 to TRBJ1-1, with TRBD1 as a possible D gene (5 bases). The CDR3 consists of 15 residues. Germline-derived CDR1 and CDR2 are LNHDA and SQIVND (reference sequence). With 4 bases removed from V and 1 base from J, the gap between germline ends came to 13 bases.

The V gene is TRBV6-1, the J gene TRBJ2-1, with 11 bases that match TRBD2. The CDR3 is 17 residues long. Germline V CDR1 and CDR2: MNHNS, SASEGT. J lost 4 bases, V lost 0 bases, and 5 bases had no gene match. Here the CDR3 DNA reads TGTGCCAGCAGTGAAGCGTGGGGACTAGCGGCGTACAATGAGCAGTTCTTC. It codes for CASSEAWGLAAYNEQFF.

V and J are TRBV4-1 and TRBJ1-5; weak D call: TRBD1 (6 bases). From germline, CDR1 is MGHRA and CDR2 YSYEKL. V gave up 3 bases and J gave up 3 bases, with 15 bases separating them. The CDR3 is 16 amino acids. CDR3 sequence (DNA): TGCGCCAGCAGCCAGCGTACTGGACAGTTCAATCAGCCCCAGCATTTT. Its protein is CASSQRTGQFNQPQHF.

J is TRBJ2-7 and V is TRBV25-1; the match to TRBD2 covers 8 bases. Trimming removed 2 bases from V and 0 bases from J; junction bases left unmatched: 6. This CDR3 is 16 amino acids long. From germline, CDR1 is MGHDK and CDR2 SYGVNS. Here the CDR3 reads CASSEAKRGSSYEQYF. DNA for the CDR3: TGTGCCAGCAGTGAAGCAAAGCGGGGGAGCTCCTACGAGCAGTACTTC.

The rearrangement uses TRBV28 and TRBJ1-5; D perhaps matches TRBD1 (5 bases). The length of the CDR3 is 16 residues. From germline, CDR1 is MDHEN and CDR2 SYDVKM. V lost 3 bases to trimming and J lost 4 bases, with 16 bases between them. The CDR3 region is CASSFSGRGGNQPQHF. Written as DNA, the CDR3 is TGTGCCAGCAGTTTCTCCGGACGGGGGGGAAATCAGCCCCAGCATTTT. The variable domain in full, completed from reference TRBV28 and TRBJ1-5, reads DVKVTQSSRYLVKRTGEKVFLECVQDMDHENMFWYRQDPGLGLRLIYFSYDVKMKEKGDIPEGYSVSREKKERFSLILESASTNQTSMYLCASSFSGRGGNQPQHFGDGTRLSIL.

This clone showed up just a few times. The rearrangement uses TRBV19 and TRBJ2-2; 12 bases match TRBD2. Germline CDR1 is LNHDA and CDR2 is SQIVND (reference sequence). The CDR3 spans 15 residues. Germline trimming cut 5 bases from V and 6 bases from J; bases unmatched to any gene: 4. The CDR3 DNA reads as TGTGCCAGTAGTCGGCTAGCGGGGGGGCCCGGGGAGCTGTTTTTT. Translation: CASSRLAGGPGELFF.